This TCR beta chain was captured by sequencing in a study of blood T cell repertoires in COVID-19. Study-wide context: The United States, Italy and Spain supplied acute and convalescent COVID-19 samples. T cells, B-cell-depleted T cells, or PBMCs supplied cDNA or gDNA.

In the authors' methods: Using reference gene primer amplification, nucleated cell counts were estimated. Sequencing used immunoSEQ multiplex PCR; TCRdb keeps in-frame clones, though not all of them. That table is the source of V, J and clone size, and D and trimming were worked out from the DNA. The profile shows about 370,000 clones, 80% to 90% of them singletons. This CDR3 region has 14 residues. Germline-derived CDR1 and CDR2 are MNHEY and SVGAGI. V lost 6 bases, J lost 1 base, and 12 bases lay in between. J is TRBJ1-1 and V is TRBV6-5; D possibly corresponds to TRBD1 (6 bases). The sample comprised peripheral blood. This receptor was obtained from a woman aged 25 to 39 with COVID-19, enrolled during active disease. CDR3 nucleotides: TGTGCCAGCAGGACCGGGACAACGAACACTGAAGCTTTCTTT. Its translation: CASRTGTTNTEAFF.